The 24 T cell receptor beta chains in this list originate from one sample, sequenced in a study of cytotoxic CD8 clonotypes in ibrutinib-treated CLL. Repertoires were generated with immunoSEQ multiplex PCR, while TCRdb's copy carries only in-frame clones and drops some. The data show over 200,000 clones, 70% seen once. The sample consisted of PBMCs, taken after 12 months of ibrutinib treatment. All receptors come from a human donor with chronic lymphocytic leukemia.

V usage is TRBV6-5 and J usage is TRBJ1-5; D perhaps matches TRBD1 (5 bases). The CDR3 length is 15 residues. Germline V gene lookup returns CDR1 MNHEY and CDR2 SVGAGI. The germline V and J ends were trimmed by 6 bases and 0 bases, with 12 bases remaining between them. CDR3 loop: CASRKDRASNQPQHF. CDR3 bases: TGTGCCAGCAGAAAAGACAGAGCTAGCAATCAGCCCCAGCATTTT.

The CDR3 is CASSTRTGGASFHGYTF. The CDR3 DNA reads as TGTGCCAGCAGCACACGGACAGGGGGCGCCTCTTTTCATGGCTACACCTTC. The chain uses TRBV9 and TRBJ1-2; 11 bases are shared with TRBD1. The trim removed 4 bases at V and 6 bases at J, leaving 14 bases unmatched. In germline, CDR1 is SGDLS, CDR2 YYNGEE. CDR3 length equals 17 residues.

V and J are TRBV15 and TRBJ1-2; D might be TRBD1 (6 bases). The CDR3 length is 14 residues. Germline CDR1 and CDR2: LNHNV and YYDKDF (reference sequence). The V gene lost 4 bases and the J gene lost 0 bases, with 9 bases spanning the gap. The CDR3 DNA is TGTGCCACCAGCACCTGGGACACTAACTATGGCTACACCTTC. Translating gives CATSTWDTNYGYTF.

This chain connects TRBV19 to TRBJ1-1, with a tentative D call TRBD1 (6 bases). V gave up 6 bases and J gave up 2 bases, with 13 bases separating them. Germline CDR1 and CDR2: LNHDA and SQIVND (reference sequence). CDR3 length: 14 residues. CDR3 in amino acids: CASSIQGRNTEAFF. In DNA, the CDR3 is TGTGCCAGTAGCATACAGGGACGCAACACTGAAGCTTTCTTT.

The rearrangement joins TRBV7-9 to TRBJ1-2; 7 positions agree with TRBD1. Germline values: CDR1 SEHNR, CDR2 FQNEAQ (reference sequence). This CDR3 comprises 16 residues. With 1 base clipped from V and 5 bases from J, the junction kept 10 bases outside the gene matches. The CDR3 protein is CASSLERQGVGYGYTF. The CDR3 DNA reads TGTGCCAGCAGCTTAGAGCGGCAGGGGGTAGGGTATGGCTACACCTTC.

A single count supports this clone. The chain employs TRBV29-1 and TRBJ2-7, with TRBD1 identical over 8 bases. Germline loops: CDR1 SQVTM, CDR2 ANQGSEA. The ends lost 4 bases at V and 2 bases at J; junction bases unmatched: 7. CDR3 length: 14 residues. The CDR3 loop reads CSVVGTGFPYEQYF. The CDR3 coding sequence is TGCAGCGTTGTAGGGACAGGCTTCCCCTACGAGCAGTACTTC.

V and J are TRBV2 and TRBJ1-2; D remains unclear. The CDR3 is 14 residues long. The V end was cut by 2 bases, the J end by 7 bases, with 14 bases between. Germline CDR1 reads SNHLY; CDR2 reads FYNNEI. The CDR3: CASSEHGLRLGYTF. Written as DNA, the CDR3 is TGTGCCAGCAGTGAACACGGTCTAAGGCTTGGCTACACCTTC.

This clone was observed a few times. This chain links TRBV27 with TRBJ1-4, with 7 nucleotides matching TRBD1. Germline V gives CDR1 MNHEY, CDR2 SMNVEV (reference sequence). The CDR3 has 16 amino acids. With 6 bases clipped from V and 0 bases from J, the junction kept 7 bases outside the gene matches. The CDR3 nucleotides are TGTGCCAGCAGCAAACATCAGGGGGCAACTAATGAAAAACTGTTTTTT. Protein sequence: CASSKHQGATNEKLFF. Variable domain in full (rest from reference TRBV27 and TRBJ1-4): EAQVTQNPRYLITVTGKKLTVTCSQNMNHEYMSWYRQDPGLGLRQIYYSMNVEVTDKGDVPEGYKVSRKEKRNFPLILESPSPNQTSLYFCASSKHQGATNEKLFFGSGTQLSVL.

This clone was seen once. CDR3 amino acids: CASSQDRMAGTGDQPQHF. The CDR3 DNA is TGCGCCAGCAGCCAAGATAGGATGGCAGGGACCGGGGATCAGCCCCAGCATTTT. This sequence joins TRBV4-1 and TRBJ1-5, with TRBD1 as a possible D gene (5 bases). The CDR3 is made up of 18 amino acids. CDR1 is MGHRA and CDR2 is YSYEKL in the germline V gene. Trimming removed 0 bases from V and 5 bases from J, with 20 bases in between.

This clone was recorded only once. The chain combines TRBV28 with TRBJ2-7, with D perhaps matching TRBD1 or TRBD2 (5 bases each). The CDR3 totals 13 residues. Per germline, CDR1 MDHEN and CDR2 SYDVKM. Trimming cost V 6 bases and J 6 bases, with 15 bases left between them. The CDR3 region is CASRWGFVGEQYF. DNA for the CDR3: TGTGCCAGCAGATGGGGGTTTGTCGGCGAGCAGTACTTC.

The rearrangement links TRBV4-3 to TRBJ2-1; 7 nucleotides agree with TRBD2. The CDR3 loop spans 17 amino acids. The V gene end was trimmed by 0 bases and the J gene end by 4 bases; junction bases not matched to a gene: 9. The germline gives CDR1 LGHNA, CDR2 YSLEER. CDR3 in amino acids: CASSQDSWREPYNEQFF. In DNA form, the CDR3 reads TGCGCCAGCAGCCAAGATTCGTGGCGGGAGCCTTACAATGAGCAGTTCTTC.

The gene calls are TRBV15 and TRBJ2-7; a possible D gene is TRBD2 (6 bases). The CDR3 runs 16 residues. Trimming cost V 0 bases and J 4 bases, with 16 bases left between them. Germline CDR1 and CDR2: LNHNV and YYDKDF (reference sequence). The CDR3 protein is CATSRDGRQGAYEQYF. In DNA, the CDR3 is TGTGCCACCAGCAGAGATGGGAGGCAGGGCGCTTACGAGCAGTACTTC.

This clone was seen a few times. The V gene is TRBV7-6, the J gene TRBJ1-5; no reliable D call. In germline, CDR1 is SGHVS, CDR2 FNYEAQ. This CDR3 contains 15 residues. The germline V and J ends were trimmed by 5 bases and 4 bases, with 15 bases remaining between them. The CDR3 loop is CASSPVPGRNQPQHF. The DNA of the CDR3 is TGTGCCAGCAGCCCAGTCCCCGGAAGGAATCAGCCCCAGCATTTT.

The chain uses TRBV7-2 and TRBJ1-2; unclear D gene. V was shortened by 4 bases and J by 0 bases, with 6 bases between the two germline ends. Germline loops: CDR1 SGHTA, CDR2 FQGNSA. The CDR3 runs to 13 residues. The CDR3 nucleotides read TGTGCCAGCAGCTCATACACTAACTATGGCTACACCTTC. This gives the protein CASSSYTNYGYTF.

This clone has only a few counts. This sequence joins TRBV2 and TRBJ1-1, with TRBD1 matching over 7 bases. The germline CDR1 and CDR2 sequences are SNHLY and FYNNEI. Unmatched junction bases numbered 6, after V lost 0 bases and J lost 5 bases. The CDR3 sequence is 15 residues long. Written as DNA, the CDR3 is TGTGCCAGCAGTGAAGCGTTACAGGGGTTGACTGAAGCTTTCTTT. Residues: CASSEALQGLTEAFF. Combining the CDR3 with reference TRBV2 and TRBJ1-1 gives the whole variable domain EPEVTQTPSHQVTQMGQEVILRCVPISNHLYFYWYRQILGQKVEFLVSFYNNEISEKSEIFDDQFSVERPDGSNFTLKIRSTKLEDSAMYFCASSEALQGLTEAFFGQGTRLTVV.

V and J are TRBV27 and TRBJ1-1, with D perhaps matching TRBD1 (5 bases). Germline CDR1 reads MNHEY; CDR2 reads SMNVEV (reference sequence). V was trimmed by 10 bases and J by 0 bases, leaving 27 bases between them. The CDR3 contains 18 residues. CDR3 sequence (DNA): TGTGCCACCCAGTTTAGGGGCCATGGACCTTCTATGAACACTGAAGCTTTCTTT. This gives the protein CATQFRGHGPSMNTEAFF.

This clone has just one count. The chain is built from TRBV29-1 and TRBJ1-2, with TRBD1 matching 8 bases. CDR1 and CDR2 from the germline V gene are SQVTM and ANQGSEA. The CDR3 covers 13 residues. With V trimmed by 5 bases and J by 4 bases, 6 bases remained unmatched. CDR3 region: CSVHRGVGYGYTF. The CDR3, as DNA: TGCAGCGTTCACAGGGGGGTCGGCTATGGCTACACCTTC.

The rearrangement links TRBV6-6 to TRBJ2-7; 7 bases are a match to TRBD2. CDR1 is MNHNY and CDR2 is SVGAGI in the germline V gene (reference sequence). The V gene end was trimmed by 7 bases and the J gene end by 7 bases; junction bases not matched to a gene: 7. CDR3 size: 12 residues. In DNA, the CDR3 is TGTGCCAGCACCGCGGGAGCGGGTGAGCAGTACTTC. This codes for CASTAGAGEQYF.

This clone was found once. The V gene is TRBV19, the J gene TRBJ1-5; D may be TRBD1 (5 bases). Trimming removed 7 bases at V and 1 base at J, with 14 bases between. CDR1 is LNHDA, CDR2 SQIVND, per germline (reference sequence). The CDR3 is 15 amino acids. This CDR3 is CASTLYRDSNQPQHF. The CDR3 region has the DNA TGTGCCAGTACGTTGTACCGGGACAGCAATCAGCCCCAGCATTTT.

The CDR3 DNA is TGTGCCAGCAGCGTTACGGCAGATTACAATGAGCAGTTCTTC. As protein: CASSVTADYNEQFF. This chain joins TRBV9 and TRBJ2-1; no firm D call. The V and J ends lost 2 bases and 4 bases respectively, with 10 bases between them. The V gene's germline CDR1 is SGDLS and CDR2 YYNGEE. CDR3 size: 14 residues.

This clone was seen a single time. V and J are TRBV7-2 and TRBJ1-4; D call uncertain. Per the germline V gene, CDR1 is SGHTA and CDR2 is FQGNSA. The CDR3 covers 15 residues. Trimming left V 6 bases short and J 10 bases short, with 21 bases between. DNA of the CDR3: TGTGCCAGCAGTCCCGGGCCGCAATCTATCGGAAAACTGTTTTTT. Translated: CASSPGPQSIGKLFF.

This rearrangement joins TRBV30 to TRBJ2-7, with D perhaps being TRBD1 or TRBD2 (6 bases each). The V end was cut by 0 bases, the J end by 4 bases, with 13 bases between. The CDR3 length is 14 residues. Germline-derived CDR1 and CDR2 are GTSNPN and SVGIG (reference sequence). This CDR3 is CAWSVRGLIYEQYF. For the CDR3, the DNA is TGTGCCTGGAGTGTACGGGGGCTGATATACGAGCAGTACTTC.

This clone was observed once. The germline gene is not matched at one end of the junction; a read error may be the cause. The V call is TRBV13, the J call TRBJ2-6; tentatively, D is TRBD2 (7 bases). Looked up from germline, CDR1 is PRHDT and CDR2 is FYEKMQ (reference sequence). The CDR3 loop spans 18 amino acids. The CDR3 nucleotides are TGTGCCCGCAGCTTCGGCGGGGCGGGGGCGGATGGGGCCAACGTCCTGACTTTC. Its translation: CARSFGGAGADGANVLTF.

There are a few counts of this clone. The chain carries TRBV18 and TRBJ2-7; possible D gene TRBD1, 6 bases. Germline V CDR1 and CDR2: KGHSH, LQKENI. The CDR3 has 14 residues. V lost 0 bases to trimming and J lost 3 bases, with 9 bases between them. The CDR3 sequence: CASSPPAGDYEQYF. CDR3 nucleotides: TGTGCCAGCTCACCACCCGCAGGGGACTACGAGCAGTACTTC.